This T cell receptor (beta chain) was identified in a study of T-cell memory formation after mild COVID-19. Overall study: Most TCR clusters belonged to a single donor.

Libraries for TCRalpha and TCRbeta carried sample barcodes and unique molecular identifiers via 5'RACE. TCRdb processed the 5' RACE reads anew with MiXCR; each CDR3 protein has one entry. Altogether about 240,000 distinct CDR3 sequences are present, roughly 10% being singletons, with the ten largest covering approximately 20%. Study outcomes and limitations: CD4/CD8 balance characterized clones contracting day 15 to 85, and CD4+ skew characterized later expanders.

This clonotype was detected only a few times. Its antigen remains unidentified. V lost 0 bases and J 6 bases, leaving 15 bases between the germline ends. Germline values: CDR1 LNHDA, CDR2 SQIVND (reference sequence). The CDR3 extends over 15 amino acids. The V and J genes are TRBV19 and TRBJ2-7, with D perhaps TRBD1 (5 bases). This TCR derives from a man between 18 and 29 years old who had mild COVID-19 (a few samples of this study predate the infection). Cell type and time point are not known. The sequenced sample was PBMCs or a T cell subset sorted from them (not recorded which). CDR3 residues: CASSIEWGRLVEQYF. In nucleotides, the CDR3 is TGTGCCAGTAGTATAGAGTGGGGCCGTCTCGTCGAGCAGTACTTC.